Included here is one T cell receptor (beta chain) sequence, with context. Its antigen remains unidentified. Of the isolated RNA, all was reverse transcribed, and so the sequenced material was expressed TCRB transcripts. The protocol was immunoSEQ multiplex PCR, while the TCRdb copy is restricted to in-frame clones and leaves out a portion. The data hold 600,000 or so clones, with more than 13% observed a single time. V gave up 5 bases and J gave up 6 bases, with 20 bases separating them. This CDR3 has 15 residues. Germline lookup yields CDR1 SGHDT and CDR2 YYEEEE. The sample belongs to a study of beta chain features in type 1 diabetes. Overall study results and limits: People with Type 1 diabetes carried modestly yet significantly shorter TCRB CDR3s in all four CD4+ subsets. Equally in patients and controls, shorter templates might have been favored by PCR. The VDJ junctions of type 1 diabetes patients carried fewer insertions and more deletions.

A heparinised blood draw that averaged around 100 mL was obtained once from each donor. Sorting with CD45RO/CCR7/CD25/CD127/CD95/CD27 yielded naive, central memory, regulatory and stem-like memory CD4+ cells. This clonotype originated in a man between 18 and 35 years old with type 1 diabetes. The chain uses TRBV5-6 and TRBJ1-1; D not resolved. The sample was naive CD4+ T cells from blood. The CDR3 nucleotides read TGTGCCAGCAGATTCAGGCCCCAGTTGAGCGCTGAAGCTTTCTTT. This codes for CASRFRPQLSAEAFF.